A selection of T cell receptor beta chains follows, all from one sample in a study of control samples from healthy donors and cancer patients. Some clones are missing from TCRdb's copy, which holds only in-frame ones; the method was immunoSEQ multiplex PCR. The sample lists some 200,000 clones; 85% to 95% were seen once. Source material: blood. The receptors come from a man aged 45-65 years in good health. Both conserved end residues are part of each CDR3. D genes are given only for firm matches. Rows may omit the clone size; those that give it use once, few, many or a size class.

J gene: TRBJ2-7
D gene: -
V gene: TRBV15
clone size: -
CDR3 protein: CATSRAHSSYEQYF
CDR3 DNA: TGTGCCACCAGCAGAGCACACAGCTCCTACGAGCAGTACTTC

J gene: TRBJ2-2
D gene: -
V gene: TRBV5-1
clone size: -
CDR3 protein: CASSPRRWGAGTGELFF
CDR3 DNA: TGCGCCAGCAGCCCTCGCCGATGGGGGGCAGGGACCGGGGAGCTGTTTTTT

J gene: TRBJ2-6
D gene: -
V gene: TRBV5-1
clone size: -
CDR3 protein: CASSLGGAGANVLTF
CDR3 DNA: TGCGCCAGCAGCTTGGGGGGCGCTGGGGCCAACGTCCTGACTTTC

J gene: TRBJ2-7
D gene: -
V gene: TRBV3-1/TRBV3-2
clone size: once
CDR3 protein: CASSQLPGLTYEQYF
CDR3 DNA: TGTGCCAGCAGCCAACTCCCGGGACTCACCTACGAGCAGTACTTC

J gene: TRBJ2-3
D gene: -
V gene: TRBV5-8
clone size: -
CDR3 protein: CASSPLVGTDTQYF
CDR3 DNA: TGTGCCAGCAGCCCCCTCGTCGGCACAGATACGCAGTATTTT

J gene: TRBJ2-7
D gene: -
V gene: TRBV6-5
clone size: -
CDR3 protein: CASSLVSYEQYF
CDR3 DNA: TGTGCCAGCAGCTTGGTATCCTACGAGCAGTACTTC

J gene: TRBJ1-1
D gene: TRBD1
V gene: TRBV11-2
clone size: -
CDR3 protein: CASSFRTGVVEAFF
CDR3 DNA: TGTGCCAGCAGCTTCCGGACAGGGGTGGTTGAAGCTTTCTTT

J gene: TRBJ1-6
D gene: -
V gene: TRBV18
clone size: -
CDR3 protein: CASSPLRENNSPLHF
CDR3 DNA: TGTGCCAGCTCACCACTGCGAGAAAATAATTCACCCCTCCACTTT

J gene: TRBJ2-5
D gene: -
V gene: TRBV28
clone size: once
CDR3 protein: CASSFLASTETQYF
CDR3 DNA: TGTGCCAGCAGTTTTCTAGCGTCCACAGAGACCCAGTACTTC

J gene: TRBJ2-5
D gene: -
V gene: TRBV7-9
clone size: -
CDR3 protein: CASSRTPGGWGQETQYF
CDR3 DNA: TGTGCCAGCAGCCGCACCCCCGGGGGCTGGGGCCAAGAGACCCAGTACTTC

J gene: TRBJ1-6
D gene: -
V gene: TRBV3-1/TRBV3-2
clone size: once
CDR3 protein: CASSQGTELMNSPLHF
CDR3 DNA: TGTGCCAGCAGCCAAGGGACAGAACTAATGAATTCACCCCTCCACTTT

J gene: TRBJ1-2
D gene: -
V gene: TRBV29-1
clone size: once
CDR3 protein: CSVEPNPLSGKPLNYGYTF
CDR3 DNA: TGCAGCGTTGAACCTAACCCACTTAGCGGGAAGCCTTTAAACTATGGCTACACCTTC

J gene: TRBJ2-7
D gene: -
V gene: TRBV7-2
clone size: -
CDR3 protein: CASSLLGRYEQYF
CDR3 DNA: TGTGCCAGCAGCTTACTAGGCAGGTACGAGCAGTACTTC

J gene: TRBJ1-1
D gene: TRBD1
V gene: TRBV28
clone size: -
CDR3 protein: CASSLTGGPEAFF
CDR3 DNA: TGTGCCAGCAGTCTGACAGGGGGCCCTGAAGCTTTCTTT

J gene: TRBJ2-2
D gene: -
V gene: TRBV5-1
clone size: -
CDR3 protein: CASSLLGTGELFF
CDR3 DNA: TGCGCCAGCAGCTTGCTGGGCACCGGGGAGCTGTTTTTT

J gene: TRBJ1-2
D gene: TRBD1
V gene: TRBV5-4
clone size: -
CDR3 protein: CASSPQPTGAGYTF
CDR3 DNA: TGTGCCAGCAGCCCTCAACCGACAGGGGCTGGCTACACCTTC

J gene: TRBJ2-5
D gene: -
V gene: TRBV14
clone size: -
CDR3 protein: CASSQDPWGQETQYF
CDR3 DNA: TGTGCCAGCAGCCAAGATCCTTGGGGCCAAGAGACCCAGTACTTC

J gene: TRBJ2-7
D gene: TRBD1
V gene: TRBV11-2
clone size: -
CDR3 protein: CASSPRGTGRYEQYF
CDR3 DNA: TGTGCCAGCAGCCCCCGGGGGACAGGGCGATACGAGCAGTACTTC

J gene: TRBJ1-1
D gene: -
V gene: TRBV7-2
clone size: once
CDR3 protein: CASSFFGQEAFF
CDR3 DNA: TGTGCCAGCAGCTTTTTTGGCCAGGAGGCTTTCTTT

J gene: TRBJ2-5
D gene: -
V gene: TRBV9
clone size: -
CDR3 protein: CASSVGAVQETQYF
CDR3 DNA: TGTGCCAGCAGCGTAGGGGCAGTTCAAGAGACCCAGTACTTC

J gene: TRBJ1-2
D gene: -
V gene: TRBV6-5
clone size: -
CDR3 protein: CASKLDYGYTF
CDR3 DNA: TGTGCCAGCAAATTGGACTATGGCTACACCTTC

J gene: TRBJ2-1
D gene: TRBD1
V gene: TRBV7-2
clone size: -
CDR3 protein: CASRPTGNYNEQFF
CDR3 DNA: TGTGCCAGCCGACCGACAGGGAATTACAATGAGCAGTTCTTC

J gene: TRBJ1-2
D gene: -
V gene: TRBV5-6
clone size: -
CDR3 protein: CASRGLVSDGYTF
CDR3 DNA: TGTGCCAGCAGGGGCCTGGTGTCCGATGGCTACACCTTC

J gene: TRBJ1-1
D gene: -
V gene: TRBV4-2
clone size: -
CDR3 protein: CASSQDLGGPTGAFF
CDR3 DNA: TGTGCCAGCAGCCAAGATCTGGGGGGCCCTACCGGGGCTTTCTTT

J gene: TRBJ2-5
D gene: TRBD1
V gene: TRBV7-2
clone size: -
CDR3 protein: CASSLNRGVKTQYF
CDR3 DNA: TGTGCCAGCAGCCTTAACAGGGGTGTAAAGACCCAGTACTTC

J gene: TRBJ1-5
D gene: -
V gene: TRBV6-5
clone size: -
CDR3 protein: CASSREMGQPQHF
CDR3 DNA: TGTGCCAGCAGTCGTGAAATGGGGCAGCCCCAGCATTTT

J gene: TRBJ1-1
D gene: -
V gene: TRBV11-2
clone size: -
CDR3 protein: CASSLGTVEGLRIF
CDR3 DNA: TGTGCCAGCAGCTTAGGGACAGTGGAAGGCCTTAGAATCTTT

J gene: TRBJ1-1
D gene: -
V gene: TRBV11-2
clone size: -
CDR3 protein: CASSLIGVLYTEAFF
CDR3 DNA: TGTGCCAGCAGCTTAATTGGAGTACTTTACACTGAAGCTTTCTTT

J gene: TRBJ2-5
D gene: TRBD2
V gene: TRBV6-1
clone size: -
CDR3 protein: CASSETLGRQETQYF
CDR3 DNA: TGTGCCAGCAGTGAAACCCTCGGGAGGCAAGAGACCCAGTACTTC

J gene: TRBJ1-5
D gene: -
V gene: TRBV7-2
clone size: -
CDR3 protein: CASSLLGAGNQPQHF
CDR3 DNA: TGTGCCAGCAGCTTATTGGGGGCCGGCAATCAGCCCCAGCATTTT

J gene: TRBJ1-1
D gene: -
V gene: TRBV28
clone size: -
CDR3 protein: CASSFRVSNTEAFF
CDR3 DNA: TGTGCCAGCAGTTTCAGGGTTTCGAACACTGAAGCTTTCTTT

J gene: TRBJ2-1
D gene: -
V gene: TRBV29-1
clone size: -
CDR3 protein: CSSDSGSGVNEQFF
CDR3 DNA: TGCAGCTCCGACTCCGGTTCCGGGGTCAATGAGCAGTTCTTC

J gene: TRBJ1-2
D gene: -
V gene: TRBV10-3
clone size: -
CDR3 protein: CAISEGGSYGYTF
CDR3 DNA: TGTGCCATCAGTGAAGGGGGAAGCTATGGCTACACCTTC

J gene: TRBJ1-5
D gene: TRBD1
V gene: TRBV28
clone size: -
CDR3 protein: CASTLRGTGFNQPQHF
CDR3 DNA: TGTGCCAGCACTCTCAGGGGGACAGGGTTCAATCAGCCCCAGCATTTT

J gene: TRBJ2-5
D gene: -
V gene: TRBV15
clone size: once
CDR3 protein: CATSRDRETQYF
CDR3 DNA: TGTGCCACCAGCAGAGATAGGGAAACCCAGTACTTC

J gene: TRBJ1-1
D gene: TRBD1
V gene: TRBV18
clone size: -
CDR3 protein: CASSPRVGQAGDTEAFF
CDR3 DNA: TGTGCCAGCTCACCACGGGTGGGACAGGCCGGGGACACTGAAGCTTTCTTT

J gene: TRBJ1-5
D gene: TRBD1
V gene: TRBV6-5
clone size: -
CDR3 protein: CASRLTGGDDQPQHF
CDR3 DNA: TGTGCCAGCAGACTGACAGGGGGCGACGATCAGCCCCAGCATTTT

J gene: TRBJ2-1
D gene: TRBD1
V gene: TRBV7-7
clone size: -
CDR3 protein: CASSLDRGNEQFF
CDR3 DNA: TGTGCTAGCAGCTTAGACAGGGGCAATGAGCAGTTCTTC

J gene: TRBJ2-3
D gene: -
V gene: TRBV7-2
clone size: -
CDR3 protein: CASSLRPLAQDTQYF
CDR3 DNA: TGTGCCAGCAGCTTAAGACCTCTAGCGCAAGATACGCAGTATTTT

J gene: TRBJ1-1
D gene: TRBD1
V gene: TRBV6-5
clone size: -
CDR3 protein: CASRPRDRGSTEAFF
CDR3 DNA: TGTGCCAGCAGGCCCCGGGACAGGGGTAGCACTGAAGCTTTCTTT

J gene: TRBJ1-1
D gene: -
V gene: TRBV10-1
clone size: once
CDR3 protein: CASSEEEVHTEAFF
CDR3 DNA: TGCGCCAGCAGTGAGGAGGAAGTGCACACTGAAGCTTTCTTT

J gene: TRBJ1-4
D gene: -
V gene: TRBV15
clone size: -
CDR3 protein: CATSPGGLREKLFF
CDR3 DNA: TGTGCCACCAGCCCCGGGGGGCTTCGAGAAAAACTGTTTTTT

J gene: TRBJ1-5
D gene: -
V gene: TRBV5-5
clone size: -
CDR3 protein: CASSLESGSGNQPQHF
CDR3 DNA: TGTGCCAGCAGCTTAGAGTCAGGGAGTGGTAATCAGCCCCAGCATTTT

J gene: TRBJ2-3
D gene: -
V gene: TRBV6-1
clone size: -
CDR3 protein: CASSEDLIYTQYF
CDR3 DNA: TGTGCCAGCAGTGAAGATCTGATTTATACGCAGTATTTT

J gene: TRBJ2-1
D gene: -
V gene: TRBV19
clone size: -
CDR3 protein: CASSPWTAFNSYNEQFF
CDR3 DNA: TGTGCCAGTAGTCCTTGGACAGCGTTTAACTCCTACAATGAGCAGTTCTTC

J gene: TRBJ1-3
D gene: TRBD1
V gene: TRBV6-5
clone size: -
CDR3 protein: CASNSGGGNTIYF
CDR3 DNA: TGTGCCAGCAATTCAGGGGGCGGAAACACCATATATTTT

J gene: TRBJ1-1
D gene: -
V gene: TRBV28
clone size: -
CDR3 protein: CASSPSGARNTEAFF
CDR3 DNA: TGTGCCAGCAGTCCCTCAGGGGCAAGGAACACTGAAGCTTTCTTT

J gene: TRBJ2-7
D gene: TRBD2
V gene: TRBV11-2
clone size: few
CDR3 protein: CASSFPGGYEQYF
CDR3 DNA: TGTGCCAGCAGCTTCCCGGGAGGCTACGAGCAGTACTTC

J gene: TRBJ1-3
D gene: TRBD1
V gene: TRBV2
clone size: -
CDR3 protein: CASISRTGGTDTIYF
CDR3 DNA: TGTGCCAGCATATCTAGGACAGGGGGTACAGACACCATATATTTT

J gene: TRBJ2-1
D gene: -
V gene: TRBV6-6
clone size: -
CDR3 protein: CASSSIDYEQFF
CDR3 DNA: TGTGCCAGCAGTTCGATAGATTATGAGCAGTTCTTC

J gene: TRBJ2-1
D gene: -
V gene: TRBV6-6
clone size: -
CDR3 protein: CASSRTAISSYNEQFF
CDR3 DNA: TGTGCCAGCAGTCGGACAGCAATCAGCTCCTACAATGAGCAGTTCTTC

J gene: TRBJ1-1
D gene: -
V gene: TRBV4-3
clone size: -
CDR3 protein: CASSQEVDGTEAFF
CDR3 DNA: TGCGCCAGCAGCCAAGAGGTTGATGGCACTGAAGCTTTCTTT

J gene: TRBJ1-2
D gene: -
V gene: TRBV11-2
clone size: few
CDR3 protein: CASSPAGGYGYTF
CDR3 DNA: TGTGCCAGCAGCCCAGCCGGAGGCTATGGCTACACCTTC

J gene: TRBJ2-1
D gene: TRBD1
V gene: TRBV5-1
clone size: -
CDR3 protein: CASSLGFGTGVYNEQFF
CDR3 DNA: TGCGCCAGCAGCTTGGGATTCGGGACAGGGGTTTACAATGAGCAGTTCTTC

J gene: TRBJ1-1
D gene: -
V gene: TRBV9
clone size: -
CDR3 protein: CASSVAGNTEAFF
CDR3 DNA: TGTGCCAGCAGCGTGGCAGGGAACACTGAAGCTTTCTTT

J gene: TRBJ1-5
D gene: TRBD1
V gene: TRBV6-5
clone size: -
CDR3 protein: CASRYGQGAGQPQHF
CDR3 DNA: TGTGCCAGCAGATATGGACAGGGGGCCGGGCAGCCCCAGCATTTT

J gene: TRBJ1-5
D gene: -
V gene: TRBV10-1
clone size: -
CDR3 protein: CASSETYQPQHF
CDR3 DNA: TGCGCCAGCAGTGAGACTTATCAGCCCCAGCATTTT

J gene: TRBJ2-2
D gene: -
V gene: TRBV2
clone size: -
CDR3 protein: CASRAQGNGELFF
CDR3 DNA: TGTGCCAGCAGAGCACAGGGTAACGGGGAGCTGTTTTTT